The source of this T cell receptor (beta chain) is a study of T cells in Graves' hyperthyroidism and ophthalmopathy. This clonotype was observed at least ten times. What it recognizes is unknown. Study results and limitations: In simple terms, a model built on 13 V-J features told ophthalmopathy apart from stable hyperthyroidism. Model output signaled ophthalmopathy a median roughly 6.1 months ahead of onset.

Hyperthyroidism in the patients, aged 18 to 65, was newly diagnosed and under 2 months in duration. Researchers amplified the TCR beta CDR3 regions from RNA transcripts. During a first-round RT-PCR of the TCR CDR3, the HTBI primer set was used. In TCRdb, the multiplex PCR reads were re-called with MiXCR into one record per CDR3 protein. The repertoire holds about 420,000 distinct CDR3 sequences, with 12% to 15% as singletons. Specimen: blood. The clonotype originates from a woman under 30 with Graves' hyperthyroidism.

The CDR3 bases are TGTGCCAGCAGTCTGACAGGGGCAGGATACAATGAGCAGTTCTTC. This gives the protein CASSLTGAGYNEQFF. The genes are TRBV28 and TRBJ2-1; 8 positions match TRBD1. Looked up from germline, CDR1 is MDHEN and CDR2 is SYDVKM. This CDR3 is built from 15 residues. The V and J ends lost 5 bases and 4 bases, in that order; junction bases with no gene match: 7.